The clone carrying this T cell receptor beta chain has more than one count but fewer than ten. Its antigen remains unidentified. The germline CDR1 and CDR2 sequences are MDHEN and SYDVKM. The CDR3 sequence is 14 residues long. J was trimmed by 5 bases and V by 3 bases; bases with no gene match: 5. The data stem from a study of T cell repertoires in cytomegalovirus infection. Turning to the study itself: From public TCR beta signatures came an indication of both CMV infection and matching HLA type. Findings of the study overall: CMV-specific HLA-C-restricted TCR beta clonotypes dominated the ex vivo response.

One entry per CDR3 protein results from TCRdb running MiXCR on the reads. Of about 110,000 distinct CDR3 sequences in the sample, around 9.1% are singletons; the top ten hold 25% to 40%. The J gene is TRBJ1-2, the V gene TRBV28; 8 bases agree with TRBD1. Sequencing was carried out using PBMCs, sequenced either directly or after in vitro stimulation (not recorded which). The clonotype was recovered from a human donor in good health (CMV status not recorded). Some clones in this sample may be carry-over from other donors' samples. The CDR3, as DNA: TGTGCCAGCAGTTTCCCCGGACAGGGATATGGCTACACCTTC. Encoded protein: CASSFPGQGYGYTF.